This record looks at one TCR beta chain sequence and its context. Its antigen remains unidentified. The CDR3 totals 14 residues. Per the germline V gene, CDR1 is MNHNS and CDR2 is SASEGT. V was trimmed by 6 bases and J by 3 bases, leaving 14 bases between them. This entry is derived from a study of beta chain features in type 1 diabetes. Broader study findings: The study found moderately but significantly shorter TCRB CDR3s in all four CD4+ subsets of Type 1 diabetes patients.

Expressed TCRB transcripts got sequenced, as all isolated RNA was reverse transcribed. Method: immunoSEQ multiplex PCR; TCRdb's copy keeps in-frame clones and lacks some. The data hold about 160,000 clones, with over 6% observed a single time. The TCR comes from a young man with type 1 diabetes. The sample taken for sequencing was central memory CD4+ T cells from blood. The rearrangement uses TRBV6-1 and TRBJ2-5; possibly TRBD1 for D (5 bases). CDR3 bases: TGTGCCAGCAGCGTTAGTCAGGGTGAAGAGACCCAGTACTTC. Its translation is CASSVSQGEETQYF.